This passage covers 4 T cell receptor beta chains from one sample sequenced in a study of cytomegalovirus exposure and HLA in healthy donors (dated by TCRdb to the late 2010s). The receptor library was made with the immunoSEQ multiplex PCR assay. For the multiplex PCR, a mixture combining 60 forward primers for TCR Vbeta segments and 13 reverse primers for TCR Jbeta segments was used. Imported from immuneACCESS, the table was reduced by TCRdb to in-frame sequences with V and J called. These copies leave out some clones; in studies compared against another copy, an unresolved V gene accounts for under half, and the cause of the remainder is not known. The sample data list about 140,000 clones, and approximately 80% of these were observed just once. Jointly, the top ten make up approximately 15% of the sample. The sample consisted of PBMCs. These receptors all come from a woman aged 40-49 years in good health and CMV-seronegative.

V is TRBV7-8 and J is TRBJ2-7; TRBD2 matches at 9 bases. This CDR3 spans 18 amino acids. The V gene's germline CDR1 is SGHVS and CDR2 FQNEAQ. Unmatched junction bases numbered 18, after V lost 5 bases and J lost 4 bases. The CDR3 DNA is TGTGCCAGCAGCGCAGGGGGTTTTCTCAGCGGGAGGAGGTACGAGCAGTACTTC. Its translation is CASSAGGFLSGRRYEQYF.

This clone was seen a handful of times. This chain joins TRBV11-2 and TRBJ2-3; 12 bases match TRBD1. The CDR3 extends over 16 amino acids. Losses at the gene ends were 5 bases for V and 6 bases for J; bases not matched to a gene: 9. Germline V gene data show CDR1 as SGHAT and CDR2 as FQNNGV. This CDR3 is CASSERRDRGLDTQYF. CDR3 DNA: TGTGCCAGCAGCGAAAGACGGGACAGGGGGCTGGATACGCAGTATTTT.

The V call is TRBV5-4, the J call TRBJ1-1, with TRBD1 matching over 10 bases. The length of the CDR3 is 14 residues. Trimming cost V 3 bases and J 5 bases; bases outside gene matches: 4. The germline V gene encodes CDR1 SGHNT and CDR2 YYREEE (reference sequence). The CDR3 DNA sequence: TGTGCCAGCAGCTCGGGACAGGGGTGGACTGAAGCTTTCTTT. It yields the protein CASSSGQGWTEAFF.

This clone was seen only a few times. The chain couples TRBV11-2 to TRBJ2-6, with 12 bases that match TRBD2. The CDR3 consists of 18 residues. The germline gives CDR1 SGHAT, CDR2 FQNNGV. Trimming at V came to 3 bases and at J to 0 bases, leaving 3 bases not matched to a gene. The CDR3 protein is CASSFRLAGDSGANVLTF. The CDR3 coding sequence is TGTGCCAGCAGCTTTCGACTAGCGGGGGACTCTGGGGCCAACGTCCTGACTTTC.